A selection of T cell receptor beta chains follows, all from one sample in a study of blood T cell repertoires in COVID-19. The repertoire was sequenced with immunoSEQ multiplex PCR; TCRdb's copy has only in-frame clones and lacks some. The repertoire has 250,000 to 300,000 clones, around nine tenths of them found once; the top ten carry approximately 10%. Sample: peripheral blood. All receptors derive from a woman aged 25 to 45 with COVID-19, enrolled during active disease. CDR3s include the opening cysteine and the closing phenylalanine or tryptophan. A D gene is named only where the DNA matches it firmly. Clone size appears in some rows only: once, few, many, or a class for an expanded clone.

.,TRBV15,TRBJ2-7,few,CATRQGRYYEQYF,TGTGCCACCAGACAGGGCAGGTACTACGAGCAGTACTTC
.,TRBV28,TRBJ2-2,.,CASSLAQNTGELFF,TGTGCCAGCAGTTTGGCCCAGAACACCGGGGAGCTGTTTTTT
.,TRBV30,TRBJ2-2,.,CAWRDSGELFF,TGTGCCTGGAGGGACTCCGGGGAGCTGTTTTTT
.,TRBV28,TRBJ1-4,.,CASRSRPTNEKLFF,TGTGCCAGCAGGTCGCGGCCAACTAATGAAAAACTGTTTTTT
TRBD1,TRBV11-3,TRBJ1-2,.,CASSLEGRGRMALGYTF,TGTGCCAGCAGCTTAGAGGGCAGGGGGCGAATGGCCCTTGGCTACACCTTC
TRBD2,TRBV7-8,TRBJ2-7,.,CASIPSAGGGVQYF,TGTGCCAGCATCCCCTCAGCGGGAGGGGGGGTGCAGTACTTC
TRBD2,TRBV28,TRBJ2-3,.,CASSWTSGRLDTQYF,TGTGCCAGCAGCTGGACTAGCGGGAGGTTGGATACGCAGTATTTT
TRBD1,TRBV11-3,TRBJ2-3,.,CASSPGQVTDTQYF,TGTGCCAGCAGCCCGGGACAGGTCACAGATACGCAGTATTTT
.,TRBV3-1/TRBV3-2,TRBJ2-7,.,CASSQGLVYEQYF,TGTGCCAGCAGCCAAGGACTCGTCTACGAGCAGTACTTC
TRBD1,TRBV19,TRBJ1-4,.,CASSPRGEKLFF,TGTGCCAGTAGTCCCAGGGGGGAAAAACTGTTTTTT
.,TRBV28,TRBJ1-5,.,CASSLWSQGNNQPQHF,TGTGCCAGCAGTTTATGGTCACAGGGTAACAATCAGCCCCAGCATTTT
.,TRBV19,TRBJ2-6,.,CASSIWLSGANVLTF,TGTGCCAGTAGTATATGGCTCTCTGGGGCCAACGTCCTGACTTTC
.,TRBV6-5,TRBJ1-6,.,CASRRRGNSPLHF,TGTGCCAGCAGAAGGAGGGGAAATTCACCCCTCCACTTT
.,TRBV5-1,TRBJ2-7,.,CASSLAGIHEQYF,TGCGCCAGCAGCTTGGCCGGGATCCACGAGCAGTACTTC
TRBD2,TRBV6-6,TRBJ2-7,.,CASSSGLALGEQYF,TGTGCCAGCAGTTCGGGACTAGCTTTGGGCGAGCAGTACTTC
.,TRBV28,TRBJ2-7,.,CASSFGATLYEQYF,TGTGCCAGCAGTTTTGGGGCAACCCTCTACGAGCAGTACTTC
TRBD1,TRBV7-9,TRBJ1-5,.,CASSPAGTEYSNQPQHF,TGTGCCAGCAGCCCAGCCGGGACAGAATATAGCAATCAGCCCCAGCATTTT
TRBD2,TRBV5-1,TRBJ2-1,.,CASSSGLVGGYNEQFF,TGCGCCAGCAGCTCGGGACTAGTGGGTGGGTACAATGAGCAGTTCTTC
.,TRBV6-5,TRBJ1-1,.,CASSSLQENTEAFF,TGTGCCAGCAGTTCGCTACAGGAGAACACTGAAGCTTTCTTT
TRBD1,TRBV2,TRBJ2-2,.,CASIGQGDGELFF,TGTGCCAGCATTGGGCAGGGGGACGGGGAGCTGTTTTTT
.,TRBV18,TRBJ2-3,.,CASSLAGSTDTQYF,TGTGCCAGCTCACTCGCGGGATCCACAGATACGCAGTATTTT
.,TRBV5-4,TRBJ1-1,.,CASSLTDREAFF,TGTGCCAGCAGCTTGACTGACAGGGAAGCTTTCTTT
.,TRBV6-4,TRBJ1-6,.,CASSEMSDNSPLHF,TGTGCCAGCAGTGAAATGTCAGATAATTCACCCCTCCACTTT
TRBD2,TRBV27,TRBJ2-7,once,CASKGLAGNYEQYF,TGTGCCAGCAAAGGACTAGCGGGGAATTACGAGCAGTACTTC
TRBD2,TRBV9,TRBJ2-1,.,CASDLGASGSSYNEQFF,TGTGCCAGCGATCTCGGGGCTAGCGGGAGTTCCTACAATGAGCAGTTCTTC
.,TRBV6-5,TRBJ2-7,.,CATKNGRGPYEQYF,TGTGCCACCAAGAATGGCAGGGGACCTTACGAGCAGTACTTC
TRBD1,TRBV4-1,TRBJ1-5,once,CASSRMGQGGDQPQHF,TGCGCCAGCAGCCGCATGGGACAGGGAGGGGATCAGCCCCAGCATTTT
.,TRBV28,TRBJ1-5,once,CASSSQGSNQPQHF,TGTGCCAGCAGTTCGCAGGGAAGCAATCAGCCCCAGCATTTT
.,TRBV5-1,TRBJ1-1,.,CASSLASEAFF,TGCGCCAGCAGCTTGGCCTCTGAAGCTTTCTTT
.,TRBV2,TRBJ2-2,.,CASSETPGTGELFF,TGTGCCAGCAGTGAAACCCCCGGGACCGGGGAGCTGTTTTTT
TRBD1,TRBV5-4,TRBJ1-2,.,CASSSGQGADGYTF,TGTGCCAGCAGTTCTGGACAGGGGGCGGATGGCTACACCTTC
.,TRBV10-1,TRBJ1-2,.,CASSERQAYGYTF,TGCGCCAGCAGTGAGCGGCAGGCCTATGGCTACACCTTC
.,TRBV9,TRBJ2-3,.,CASSVQGRGDTQYF,TGTGCCAGCAGCGTACAGGGGCGTGGAGATACGCAGTATTTT
.,TRBV12-3/TRBV12-4,TRBJ1-5,.,CASSLGSQPQHF,TGTGCCAGCAGTCTAGGGAGCCAGCCCCAGCATTTT
.,TRBV9,TRBJ1-2,.,CASSVGGRNYGYTF,TGTGCCAGCAGCGTAGGGGGGCGCAACTATGGCTACACCTTC
TRBD1,TRBV2,TRBJ1-1,.,CASSQAQGHEAFF,TGTGCCAGCAGCCAAGCACAGGGGCATGAAGCTTTCTTT
.,TRBV28,TRBJ2-5,.,CASSLDSQETQYF,TGTGCCAGCAGTTTGGACAGCCAAGAGACCCAGTACTTC
TRBD2,TRBV7-2,TRBJ2-7,.,CASSPSGGSYYEQYF,TGTGCCAGCAGCCCTAGCGGCGGGTCCTACTACGAGCAGTACTTC
TRBD1,TRBV10-2,TRBJ2-1,.,CASSEWGTGQGPNEQFF,TGCGCCAGCAGTGAGTGGGGAACCGGACAGGGCCCCAATGAGCAGTTCTTC
.,TRBV30,TRBJ2-1,once,CAWSVSRGYEQFF,TGTGCCTGGAGTGTAAGCAGGGGCTATGAGCAGTTCTTC
TRBD1,TRBV6-2/TRBV6-3,TRBJ2-3,.,CASSRDRGLADTQYF,TGTGCCAGCAGCCGGGACAGGGGGTTAGCAGATACGCAGTATTTT
TRBD1,TRBV23-1,TRBJ2-7,.,CASRHGTGSYEQYF,TGCGCCAGCAGGCACGGGACAGGATCCTACGAGCAGTACTTC
TRBD2,TRBV3-1/TRBV3-2,TRBJ2-3,.,CASSRRLAGASLLDTQYF,TGTGCCAGCAGCCGACGACTAGCGGGAGCATCGTTGTTAGATACGCAGTATTTT
.,TRBV19,TRBJ2-7,.,CASSEGASYEQYF,TGTGCCAGTAGTGAGGGTGCCTCCTACGAGCAGTACTTC
TRBD1,TRBV4-1,TRBJ2-2,.,CASSPTGTGVTGELFF,TGCGCCAGCAGCCCGACCGGGACAGGGGTCACCGGGGAGCTGTTTTTT